This T cell receptor beta chain was identified in a study of CD8 T cells in Susac syndrome. Trimming removed 3 bases at V and 9 bases at J, with 11 bases between. Germline-derived CDR1 and CDR2 are SGHVS and FQNEAQ. The CDR3 extends over 13 amino acids. When the RNA was reverse transcribed, random hexamers were used with an input of roughly 0.45 to 1 ug. TCRdb used MiXCR to reprocess the immunoSEQ multiplex PCR reads, holding one entry per CDR3 protein. There are about 130,000 distinct CDR3 sequences in the sample; 85% to 95% occur only once, and roughly 0.3% lies in the top ten. The sequence derives from a human donor with multiple sclerosis. The sequenced sample was CD8+ T cells from PBMCs. J is TRBJ2-2 and V is TRBV7-8; D is unresolved. This chain's CDR3 is CASSLRRPRELFF. In DNA, the CDR3 is TGTGCCAGCAGCTTGCGAAGGCCCCGGGAGCTGTTTTTT.